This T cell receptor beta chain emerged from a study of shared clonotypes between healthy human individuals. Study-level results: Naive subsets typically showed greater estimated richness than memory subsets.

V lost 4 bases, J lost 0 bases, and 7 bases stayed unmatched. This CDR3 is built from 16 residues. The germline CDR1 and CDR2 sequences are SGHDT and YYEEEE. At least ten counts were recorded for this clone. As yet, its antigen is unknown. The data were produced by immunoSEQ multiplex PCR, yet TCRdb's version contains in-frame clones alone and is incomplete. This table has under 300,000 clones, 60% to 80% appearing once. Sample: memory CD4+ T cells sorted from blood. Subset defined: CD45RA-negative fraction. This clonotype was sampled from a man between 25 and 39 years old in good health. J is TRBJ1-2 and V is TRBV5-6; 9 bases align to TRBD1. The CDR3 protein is CASSPPGQGSNYGYTF. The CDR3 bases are TGTGCCAGCAGCCCGCCGGGACAGGGATCTAACTATGGCTACACCTTC.